The clone carrying this TCR beta chain was detected only once. The data belong to a study of PD-L1 blockade in urothelial cancer. Time point meaning: pretreatment peripheral blood. This table comes from immunoSEQ multiplex PCR, and its TCRdb copy is limited to in-frame clones, with some not included. The repertoire holds 65,000 to 80,000 clones, with about 90% as singletons. This TCR was recovered from a man in his 70s with urothelial cancer. The source material was PBMCs, sampled around atezolizumab (anti-PD-L1) treatment.

CDR3 loop: CASSQEWGLGEQYF. DNA of the CDR3: TGCGCCAGCAGCCAAGAATGGGGGCTGGGCGAGCAGTACTTC. The chain recombines TRBV4-1 with TRBJ2-7; tentative D call: TRBD1 (6 bases). The CDR3 is 14 residues long. Germline V gene data show CDR1 as MGHRA and CDR2 as YSYEKL. V lost 0 bases and J lost 6, with 12 bases in between.